One and the same sample provided the 26 T cell receptor beta chains below, sequenced in a study of cytomegalovirus exposure and HLA in healthy donors. The PCR had 60 Vbeta and 13 Jbeta primers. The assay was immunoSEQ multiplex PCR, and TCRdb's table has in-frame clones only and misses some. Of approximately 140,000 clones listed, approximately 79% were seen once; the top ten hold about 6.9%. Sequenced input: PBMCs. The receptors derive from a middle-aged woman in good health and CMV-seropositive.

The chain carries TRBV25-1 and TRBJ1-6; tentative D call: TRBD1 (5 bases). The CDR3 is made up of 16 amino acids. CDR1 MGHDK and CDR2 SYGVNS come from the germline V gene. V lost 6 bases to trimming and J lost 7 bases, with 19 bases between them. The CDR3 sequence is CASRGSGVAGNSPLHF. CDR3 in DNA: TGTGCCAGCAGGGGGTCGGGGGTAGCTGGGAATTCACCCCTCCACTTT.

The CDR3 DNA reads TGTGCCACCAGGAGGGATGGGTCAGGGGATAATTCACCCCTCCACTTT. It encodes CATRRDGSGDNSPLHF. The rearrangement links TRBV15 to TRBJ1-6, with a tentative D call TRBD1 (6 bases). There are 16 residues in the CDR3. CDR1 LNHNV and CDR2 YYDKDF come from the germline V gene (reference sequence). V lost 6 bases and J lost 5, with 17 bases in between. Full variable domain (rest looked up from reference TRBV15 and TRBJ1-6): DAMVIQNPRYQVTQFGKPVTLSCSQTLNHNVMYWYQQKSSQAPKLLFHYYDKDFNNEADTPDNFQSRRPNTSFCFLDIRSPGLGDTAMYLCATRRDGSGDNSPLHFGNGTRLTVT.

The CDR3 nucleotides read TGTGCCAGCAGCTTAAGCGGGGTCTACAATGAGCAGTTCTTC. It specifies CASSLSGVYNEQFF. V and J are TRBV7-2 and TRBJ2-1, with 7 bases lining up with TRBD2. V trimming: 2 bases; J trimming: 3 bases; junction bases outside the gene matches: 1. This CDR3 region has 14 residues. Germline CDR1 is SGHTA and CDR2 is FQGNSA.

The chain is built from TRBV4-1 and TRBJ1-1; D perhaps matches TRBD1 (5 bases). Trimming stripped 1 base from V and 5 bases from J, with 11 bases between. The CDR3 totals 14 residues. Per germline, CDR1 MGHRA and CDR2 YSYEKL. This CDR3 reads CASSQVPGRTEAFF. The CDR3 nucleotides read TGCGCCAGCAGCCAAGTACCAGGGAGGACTGAAGCTTTCTTT.

The chain links TRBV5-4 to TRBJ2-1, with 7 bases lining up with TRBD2. J was trimmed by 1 base and V by 0 bases; bases with no gene match: 4. CDR1 SGHNT and CDR2 YYREEE come from the germline V gene (reference sequence). The CDR3 has 16 amino acids. The chain's CDR3 is CASSLVGGGSYNEQFF. The CDR3 DNA sequence: TGTGCCAGCAGCTTGGTCGGGGGAGGGTCCTACAATGAGCAGTTCTTC.

This clone is a singleton in its sample. V usage is TRBV7-9 and J usage is TRBJ2-7; D not resolved. Between the trimmed V and J ends, which lost 5 bases and 2 bases, there was a span of 10 bases. The CDR3 is made up of 13 amino acids. The V gene's germline CDR1 is SEHNR and CDR2 FQNEAQ (reference sequence). CDR3 region: CASSQHITYEQYF. The DNA of the CDR3 is TGTGCCAGCAGCCAACACATAACCTACGAGCAGTACTTC.

The V gene is TRBV6-4, the J gene TRBJ1-6; D gene ambiguous. V lost 3 bases and J 7 bases, leaving 7 bases between the germline ends. The germline gives CDR1 MRHNA, CDR2 SNTAGT. The CDR3 has 13 amino acids. For the CDR3, the DNA is TGTGCCAGCAGTGAAGCGCGGAATTCACCCCTCCACTTT. Its translation is CASSEARNSPLHF.

In regard to this clone: The identical CDR3 is also encoded by other nucleotide sequences in the sample. V is TRBV5-4 and J is TRBJ2-4; tentative D call: TRBD2 (6 bases). There are 15 residues in the CDR3. Trimming took off 0 bases at V and 3 bases at J, with 10 bases between the two ends. The germline CDR1 and CDR2 sequences are SGHNT and YYREEE (reference sequence). The CDR3 here is CASSLAGGGKNIQYF. The CDR3 bases are TGTGCCAGCAGCTTGGCCGGGGGAGGCAAAAACATTCAGTACTTC. Looking up the rest from reference TRBV5-4 and TRBJ2-4 gives the full variable domain: ETGVTQSPTHLIKTRGQQVTLRCSSQSGHNTVSWYQQALGQGPQFIFQYYREEENGRGNFPPRFSGLQFPNYSSELNVNALELDDSALYLCASSLAGGGKNIQYFGAGTRLSVL.

The chain recombines TRBV11-2 with TRBJ1-1; TRBD1 aligns across 8 bases. This CDR3 has 14 residues. V lost 5 bases to trimming and J lost 7 bases; unmatched junction nucleotides: 9. Germline CDR1 SGHAT, CDR2 FQNNGV. The CDR3 sequence: CASSARMGTGEAFF. CDR3 nucleotide sequence: TGTGCCAGCAGCGCCAGAATGGGGACAGGTGAAGCTTTCTTT.

The J gene is TRBJ2-3, the V gene TRBV5-1; 8 bases map to TRBD2. The V gene end was trimmed by 3 bases and the J gene end by 5 bases; junction bases not matched to a gene: 8. The CDR3 totals 15 residues. Per germline, CDR1 SGHRS and CDR2 YFSETQ. The CDR3 sequence: CASSSMRGVGDTQYF. The CDR3, as DNA: TGCGCCAGCAGCTCTATGCGGGGGGTTGGAGATACGCAGTATTTT.

The rearrangement joins TRBV4-1 to TRBJ2-5, with 12 bases identical to TRBD2. The CDR3 has 17 residues. With 4 bases clipped from V and 0 bases from J, the junction kept 6 bases outside the gene matches. Per the germline V gene, CDR1 is MGHRA and CDR2 is YSYEKL. The CDR3 region has the DNA TGCGCCAGCAGCCGACCAACTAGCGGGGGGTACCAAGAGACCCAGTACTTC. Amino acids: CASSRPTSGGYQETQYF.

The V and J genes are TRBV10-3 and TRBJ2-3, with 7 bases aligning to TRBD1. Germline CDR1 reads ENHRY; CDR2 reads SYGVKD. Trimming at V came to 10 bases and at J to 6 bases, leaving 19 bases not matched to a gene. This CDR3 contains 16 residues. The CDR3 reads CATQDRDSPRMDTQYF. As DNA, the CDR3 is TGTGCCACTCAAGACCGGGACAGTCCACGTATGGATACGCAGTATTTT.

The chain uses TRBV6-6 and TRBJ1-1; 10 positions agree with TRBD1. CDR1 is MNHNY, CDR2 SVGAGI, per germline (reference sequence). V trimming: 4 bases; J trimming: 6 bases; junction bases outside the gene matches: 5. The CDR3 extends over 14 amino acids. The CDR3 DNA reads TGTGCCAGCAGTTCGGGACAGGGGAAAGCTGAAGCTTTCTTT. It translates to CASSSGQGKAEAFF.

V is TRBV4-1 and J is TRBJ1-2; no clear D gene. The V end lost 0 bases, the J end lost 7 bases, and 15 bases lay between the germline ends. Germline values: CDR1 MGHRA, CDR2 YSYEKL. The CDR3 extends over 15 amino acids. CDR3 nucleotides: TGCGCCAGCAGCCAAGATTTAGCGAGGGTTTTTGGCTACACCTTC. Translation gives CASSQDLARVFGYTF.

CDR3 residues: CAIRREGSYEQYF. In nucleotides, the CDR3 is TGTGCCATACGCAGGGAGGGCTCCTACGAGCAGTACTTC. The chain links TRBV27 to TRBJ2-7; TRBD2 agrees at 7 bases. Germline V CDR1 and CDR2: MNHEY, SMNVEV (reference sequence). The CDR3 loop spans 13 amino acids. With 10 bases clipped from V and 0 bases from J, the junction kept 6 bases outside the gene matches.

This chain connects TRBV2 to TRBJ2-5; the D is unclear. The CDR3 runs to 11 residues. The germline V gene has CDR1 SNHLY and CDR2 FYNNEI. V was pared by 5 bases and J by 5 bases, with 6 bases between. This chain's CDR3 is CASSPMETQYF. In nucleotides, the CDR3 is TGTGCCAGCAGTCCCATGGAGACCCAGTACTTC.

The genes are TRBV4-1 and TRBJ1-1; D might be TRBD1 (6 bases). Germline loops: CDR1 MGHRA, CDR2 YSYEKL. With 1 base removed from V and 5 bases from J, the gap between germline ends came to 17 bases. The CDR3 totals 16 residues. The CDR3 coding sequence is TGCGCCAGCAGCCAAGCCGAACAGGGCCTGAGGACTGAAGCTTTCTTT. Translation: CASSQAEQGLRTEAFF.

This clone was observed a handful of times. This chain links TRBV2 with TRBJ1-1; tentative D call: TRBD1 (5 bases). CDR1 and CDR2 from the germline V gene are SNHLY and FYNNEI. The CDR3 spans 12 residues. V was shortened by 1 base and J by 11 bases, with 11 bases between the two germline ends. The CDR3 bases are TGTGCCAGCAGTGAAGACAGCCCAGGGGCTTTCTTT. This gives the protein CASSEDSPGAFF.

The chain recombines TRBV14 with TRBJ2-6; D call uncertain. CDR1 and CDR2 from the germline V gene are SGHDN and FVKESK. The V end lost 0 bases, the J end lost 0 bases, and 15 bases lay between the germline ends. The CDR3 covers 19 residues. In DNA, the CDR3 is TGTGCCAGCAGCCAAGACGGCATGGGCGTCCCCTCTGGGGCCAACGTCCTGACTTTC. Protein: CASSQDGMGVPSGANVLTF.

The rearrangement links TRBV9 to TRBJ2-7; TRBD2 agrees at 10 bases. Germline V gene sequence: CDR1 SGDLS, CDR2 YYNGEE. V gave up 5 bases and J gave up 2 bases; unmatched junction bases: 4. This CDR3 has 14 amino acids. As DNA, the CDR3 is TGTGCCAGCAGTCAGAGCGGGGGGGCCTACGAGCAGTACTTC. Protein product: CASSQSGGAYEQYF.

Only a few counts were recorded for this clone. The chain combines TRBV6-5 with TRBJ1-5; D not certain. The CDR3 length is 14 residues. V lost 6 bases to trimming and J lost 2 bases, with 11 bases between them. In germline, CDR1 is MNHEY, CDR2 SVGAGI. The CDR3 reads CASRVREGNQPQHF. DNA for the CDR3: TGTGCCAGCAGGGTGAGGGAGGGCAATCAGCCCCAGCATTTT.

The CDR3 loop is CASSPAGQGAVNTEAFF. CDR3 DNA sequence: TGTGCCAGCAGCCCCGCCGGGCAGGGGGCAGTGAACACTGAAGCTTTCTTT. This chain uses TRBV7-9 with TRBJ1-1; 8 nucleotides align to TRBD1. The CDR3 has 17 amino acids. V was pared by 5 bases and J by 0 bases, with 11 bases of the junction left unmatched. Germline V gives CDR1 SEHNR, CDR2 FQNEAQ (reference sequence).

This clone appeared once. The V gene is TRBV4-1, the J gene TRBJ2-5; 9 nucleotides match TRBD1. This CDR3 contains 14 residues. V lost 3 bases to trimming and J lost 5 bases; unmatched junction nucleotides: 4. CDR1 is MGHRA and CDR2 is YSYEKL in the germline V gene. CDR3 nucleotide sequence: TGCGCCAGCAGCCATACAGGGGGCGTGGAGACCCAGTACTTC. Protein: CASSHTGGVETQYF.

The chain's CDR3 is CASSTPGTGDYGYTF. CDR3 nucleotides: TGTGCCAGCAGTACACCCGGGACGGGAGACTATGGCTACACCTTC. J is TRBJ1-2 and V is TRBV28; D is perhaps TRBD1 (5 bases). The CDR3 contains 15 residues. The V end was cut by 5 bases, the J end by 3 bases, with 16 bases between. Germline CDR1 is MDHEN and CDR2 is SYDVKM.

This clone was picked up a small number of times. J is TRBJ1-3 and V is TRBV6-6; TRBD1 matches at 7 bases. This CDR3 has 15 residues. The germline gives CDR1 MNHNY, CDR2 SVGAGI (reference sequence). J gave up 4 bases and V 6 bases, and 9 bases lay outside the gene matches. DNA for the CDR3: TGTGCCAGCAGCCCACAGGGACAGCCAGGAAACACCATATATTTT. It codes for CASSPQGQPGNTIYF.

The rearrangement links TRBV18 to TRBJ1-1; the D gene is possibly TRBD1 (6 bases). Germline-derived CDR1 and CDR2 are KGHSH and LQKENI. Trimming stripped 3 bases from V and 2 bases from J, with 10 bases between. CDR3 size: 14 residues. CDR3 residues: CASSPGAINTEAFF. The CDR3 DNA follows: TGTGCCAGCTCACCGGGGGCAATTAACACTGAAGCTTTCTTT.